The clone carrying this TCR beta chain has at least ten counts. Its matching antigen is unknown. The germline V gene encodes CDR1 MNHEY and CDR2 SMNVEV (reference sequence). V trimming: 5 bases; J trimming: 5 bases; junction bases outside the gene matches: 7. CDR3 length: 14 residues. This entry is derived from a study of breast tumors, draining lymph nodes, adjacent tissues. Study-level results: Tumor T cell lymph node origin was a supported hypothesis, not proven. Tumor TCR diversity was below lymph nodes but above nontumor tissue. Compared with basal-like, luminal-like tumors shared significantly more repertoire with nontumor tissue.

One entry per CDR3 protein, called by TCRdb with MiXCR from the multiplex PCR reads. The table has about 32,000 distinct CDR3 sequences, around a third seen once; the top ten hold roughly a tenth. The source of this sequence is a female donor with breast cancer. Some clones in this sample may be carry-over from other donors' samples. The chain combines TRBV27 with TRBJ2-7, with TRBD1 identical over 9 bases. The sequenced material came from breast tumor tissue. The CDR3 spells CASSLRDRAHEQYF. DNA of the CDR3: TGTGCCAGCAGTCTCCGGGACAGGGCCCACGAGCAGTACTTC.